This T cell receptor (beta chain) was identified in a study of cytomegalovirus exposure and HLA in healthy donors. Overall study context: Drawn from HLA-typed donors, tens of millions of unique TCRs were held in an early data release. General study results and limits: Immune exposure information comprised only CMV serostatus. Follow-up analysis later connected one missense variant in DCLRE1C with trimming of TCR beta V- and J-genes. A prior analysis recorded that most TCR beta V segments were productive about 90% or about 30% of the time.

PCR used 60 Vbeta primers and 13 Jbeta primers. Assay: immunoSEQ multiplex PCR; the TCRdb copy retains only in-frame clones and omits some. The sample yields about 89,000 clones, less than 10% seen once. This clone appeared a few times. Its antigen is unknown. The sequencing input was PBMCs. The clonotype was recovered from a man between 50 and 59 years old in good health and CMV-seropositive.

Here the CDR3 reads CASLGGGNQPQHF. Written as DNA, the CDR3 is TGTGCCAGCTTAGGGGGCGGCAATCAGCCCCAGCATTTT. The V and J genes are TRBV6-1 and TRBJ1-5; 7 nucleotides agree with TRBD1. CDR3 length: 13 residues. The V gene end was trimmed by 8 bases and the J gene end by 2 bases; junction bases not matched to a gene: 3. Per germline, CDR1 MNHNS and CDR2 SASEGT.